This TCR beta chain was observed in a study of shared T cell receptors in the human thymus. Measured with immunoSEQ multiplex PCR; TCRdb has only the in-frame clones, and not every one. The table has hundreds of thousands of clones, about 90% seen once. The germline gives CDR1 SGHVS, CDR2 FQNEAQ. This CDR3 is built from 18 residues. J was trimmed by 5 bases and V by 5 bases; bases with no gene match: 16. These records were also assigned to another study, of human thymus T cells. That report notes: The study used thymus tissue resected during corrective heart surgery. In thymic and blood repertoires alike, V and J usage looked biased.

The sequence came from a boy younger than two with a congenital heart defect. Sequencing was done on a sample of thymocytes. V gene TRBV7-8 combines with J gene TRBJ2-1, with 9 bases matching TRBD2. The CDR3 spells CASSTESQLAGTDNEQFF. The CDR3 nucleotides read TGTGCCAGCAGCACAGAGTCCCAACTAGCGGGTACAGACAATGAGCAGTTCTTC.